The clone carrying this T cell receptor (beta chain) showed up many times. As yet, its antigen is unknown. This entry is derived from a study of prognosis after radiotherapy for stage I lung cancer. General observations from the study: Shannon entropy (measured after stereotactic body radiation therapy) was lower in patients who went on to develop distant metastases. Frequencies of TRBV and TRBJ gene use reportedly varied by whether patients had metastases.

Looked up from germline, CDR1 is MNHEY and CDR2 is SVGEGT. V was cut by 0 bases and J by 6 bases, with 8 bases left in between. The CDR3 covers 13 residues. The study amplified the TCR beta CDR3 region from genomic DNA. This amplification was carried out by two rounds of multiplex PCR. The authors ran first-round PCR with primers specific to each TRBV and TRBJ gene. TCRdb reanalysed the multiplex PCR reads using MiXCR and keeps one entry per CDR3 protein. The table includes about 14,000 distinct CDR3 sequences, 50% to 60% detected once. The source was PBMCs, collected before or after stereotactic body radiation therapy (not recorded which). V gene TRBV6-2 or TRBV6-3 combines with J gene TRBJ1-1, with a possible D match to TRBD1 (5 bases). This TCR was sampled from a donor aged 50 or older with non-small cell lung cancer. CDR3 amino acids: CASSYSPGSEAFF. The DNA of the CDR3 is TGTGCCAGCAGTTACTCGCCAGGGTCTGAAGCTTTCTTT.